The next 23 T cell receptor beta chains were all read from a single sample in a study of blood T cell dynamics during melanoma immunotherapy. Clones were read by immunoSEQ multiplex PCR, and TCRdb kept only the in-frame ones, dropping some. The data show approximately 23,000 clones, 89% seen once. Time point indicated: pre-treatment baseline. The specimen was blood, collected from a patient treated with checkpoint blockade. Every receptor here comes from a human donor with melanoma.

In DNA form, the CDR3 reads TGCAGCGTTGAGGTGTTGGGACTAGCGGGGGAGACCCAGTACTTC. This codes for CSVEVLGLAGETQYF. This sequence joins TRBV29-1 and TRBJ2-5, with 13 bases aligning to TRBD2. The CDR3 is 15 residues long. Germline V gene sequence: CDR1 SQVTM, CDR2 ANQGSEA. Trimming at V came to 3 bases and at J to 5 bases, leaving 6 bases not matched to a gene.

The chain joins TRBV5-6 to TRBJ2-7; the D gene is possibly TRBD2 (5 bases). This CDR3 is 14 amino acids long. Trimming took 0 bases from V and 4 from J, leaving 11 bases between them. Looked up from germline, CDR1 is SGHDT and CDR2 is YYEEEE. This CDR3 reads CASSLGVARYEQYF. The CDR3 nucleotides are TGTGCCAGCAGCTTGGGGGTAGCGAGGTACGAGCAGTACTTC.

V gene TRBV5-4 combines with J gene TRBJ1-1, with D tentatively TRBD1 (5 bases). The CDR3 has 13 amino acids. The germline gives CDR1 SGHNT, CDR2 YYREEE (reference sequence). Trimming cost V 1 base and J 7 bases, with 11 bases left between them. The CDR3 region has the DNA TGTGCCAGCAGCTTGAGCGGGGGTGGTGAAGCTTTCTTT. Protein: CASSLSGGGEAFF.

This rearrangement joins TRBV5-5 to TRBJ2-2, with 8 bases fitting TRBD1. CDR3 size: 17 residues. Germline V gene sequence: CDR1 SGHKS, CDR2 YYEKEE (reference sequence). V dropped 2 bases and J dropped 6; count of bases not matched to a gene: 12. In DNA, the CDR3 is TGTGCCAGCAGCTTTAACTCGAGGACAGGGTTGGCCGGGGAGCTGTTTTTT. Its translation: CASSFNSRTGLAGELFF.

The chain carries TRBV5-5 and TRBJ2-5, with TRBD1 matching 9 bases. CDR3 size: 16 residues. The V gene end was trimmed by 0 bases and the J gene end by 1 base; junction bases not matched to a gene: 4. CDR1 is SGHKS, CDR2 YYEKEE, per germline (reference sequence). This CDR3 is CASSLVQGAIQETQYF. The CDR3 DNA is TGTGCCAGCAGCTTGGTACAGGGGGCCATCCAAGAGACCCAGTACTTC.

V usage is TRBV28 and J usage is TRBJ1-1, with D possibly being TRBD1 (6 bases). V gave up 6 bases and J gave up 4 bases, with 18 bases separating them. Looked up from germline, CDR1 is MDHEN and CDR2 is SYDVKM. The CDR3 has 15 residues. CDR3 region: CASSRPGQGVTEAFF. The DNA for the CDR3 is TGTGCCAGCAGCCGACCGGGACAAGGAGTCACTGAAGCTTTCTTT.

The genes are TRBV5-1 and TRBJ1-1; D is ambiguous. The germline CDR1 and CDR2 sequences are SGHRS and YFSETQ. The CDR3 length is 15 residues. Deletions cut 4 bases from V and 3 bases from J, with 16 bases between. The CDR3 region is CASSADPRGHTEAFF. CDR3 DNA sequence: TGCGCCAGCAGCGCCGACCCGCGAGGACACACTGAAGCTTTCTTT.

The chain combines TRBV11-3 with TRBJ2-7; D not certain. The CDR3 covers 15 residues. V was shortened by 4 bases and J by 1 base, with 14 bases between the two germline ends. Germline CDR1 reads SGHNT; CDR2 reads YENEEA. The CDR3 protein is CASSSGMGNSYEQYF. As DNA, the CDR3 is TGTGCCAGCAGCTCGGGTATGGGTAATTCCTACGAGCAGTACTTC.

This chain joins TRBV5-1 and TRBJ2-3; 12 bases fit TRBD2. CDR1 is SGHRS, CDR2 YFSETQ, per germline. CDR3 length: 14 amino acids. V dropped 4 bases and J dropped 12; count of bases not matched to a gene: 9. The CDR3 sequence is CASSQRTSGAVQYF. The CDR3 DNA reads TGCGCCAGCAGCCAAAGGACTAGCGGGGCGGTACAGTATTTT.

The V gene is TRBV6-5, the J gene TRBJ1-5; 7 bases fit TRBD1. The CDR3 has 15 amino acids. V gave up 5 bases and J gave up 8 bases; unmatched junction bases: 12. CDR1 is MNHEY and CDR2 is SVGAGI in the germline V gene. CDR3 in amino acids: CASSPSGRDREPQHF. The DNA of the CDR3 is TGTGCCAGCAGTCCCTCCGGCCGTGACAGGGAGCCCCAGCATTTT.

The V and J genes are TRBV30 and TRBJ1-2; 8 bases are a match to TRBD1. Germline CDR1 is GTSNPN and CDR2 is SVGIG (reference sequence). The trim removed 0 bases at V and 8 bases at J, leaving 11 bases unmatched. The CDR3 is 15 amino acids. CDR3 bases: TGTGCCTGGAGTGTGACAGGGGTGCCCCTTCAGGGCTACACCTTC. This gives the protein CAWSVTGVPLQGYTF. Complete variable domain (other parts from reference TRBV30 and TRBJ1-2): SQTIHQWPATLVQPVGSPLSLECTVEGTSNPNLYWYRQAAGRGLQLLFYSVGIGQISSEVPQNLSASRPQDRQFILSSKKLLLSDSGFYLCAWSVTGVPLQGYTFGSGTRLTVV.

This clone was observed a single time. V is TRBV13 and J is TRBJ2-5, with 7 bases fitting TRBD1. Germline assignment: CDR1 PRHDT and CDR2 FYEKMQ (reference sequence). V gave up 5 bases and J gave up 0 bases; unmatched junction bases: 6. The CDR3 sequence is 15 residues long. This chain's CDR3 is CASSQQGWYQETQYF. CDR3 coding DNA: TGTGCCAGCAGCCAACAGGGGTGGTACCAAGAGACCCAGTACTTC.

This clone was seen a few times. The J gene is TRBJ2-3, the V gene TRBV11-3, with 8 positions matching TRBD2. Germline V lookup: CDR1 SGHNT, CDR2 YENEEA. The length of the CDR3 is 19 residues. The V segment lost 4 bases and the J segment 0 bases; nucleotides outside the gene matches: 15. The CDR3 spells CASSSGGLLAATSTDTQYF. The CDR3 nucleotides are TGTGCCAGCAGCTCCGGAGGGCTACTAGCGGCCACTAGCACAGATACGCAGTATTTT.

The V gene is TRBV28, the J gene TRBJ1-2; 8 bases line up with TRBD1. Germline V gene data show CDR1 as MDHEN and CDR2 as SYDVKM. The CDR3 spans 14 residues. V was pared by 5 bases and J by 9 bases, with 11 bases of the junction left unmatched. As DNA, the CDR3 is TGTGCCAGCAGTAGCGGACAGGGTTTTTACAGCTACACCTTC. Translated, it gives CASSSGQGFYSYTF.

CDR3 sequence (DNA): TGCGCCAGCAAAGCGACAGGCAATTCACCCCTCCACTTT. Protein: CASKATGNSPLHF. The chain couples TRBV10-2 to TRBJ1-6; D possibly corresponds to TRBD1 (6 bases). In germline, CDR1 is WSHSY, CDR2 SAAADI. The CDR3 contains 13 residues. With 7 bases removed from V and 7 bases from J, the gap between germline ends came to 11 bases.

The chain has TRBV27 and TRBJ2-1, with TRBD2 matching over 10 bases. CDR1 MNHEY and CDR2 SMNVEV come from the germline V gene (reference sequence). J lost 8 bases, V lost 3 bases, and 13 bases had no gene match. CDR3 length: 17 amino acids. This chain's CDR3 is CASSFDSGRPRADEQFF. The CDR3 DNA reads as TGTGCCAGCAGTTTTGATAGCGGGAGGCCGCGAGCGGATGAGCAGTTCTTC.

This clone was seen only once. The CDR3 spells CAWSRGGRDSPLHF. CDR3 in DNA: TGTGCCTGGTCGCGTGGGGGCAGGGATTCACCCCTCCACTTT. The chain carries TRBV30 and TRBJ1-6, with D tentatively TRBD1 (6 bases). The CDR3 is 14 residues long. Germline assignment: CDR1 GTSNPN and CDR2 SVGIG (reference sequence). V shed 5 bases and J shed 8 bases, with 16 bases lying between them.

The chain employs TRBV7-9 and TRBJ2-5; no clear D gene. The J call is doubtful: the DNA matches TRBJ2-7 better. The germline V gene has CDR1 SEHNR and CDR2 FQNEAQ (reference sequence). CDR3 size: 12 residues. The CDR3 is CASSRISYEQYF. CDR3 nucleotide sequence: TGTGCCAGCAGCCGGATTAGCTACGAGCAGTACTTC.

The chain has TRBV19 and TRBJ1-1; maybe TRBD1 (5 bases). The V gene lost 9 bases and the J gene lost 2 bases, with 19 bases spanning the gap. The CDR3 is made up of 15 amino acids. CDR1 LNHDA and CDR2 SQIVND come from the germline V gene (reference sequence). The DNA of the CDR3 is TGTGCCAGCTACCTTTGGGGGGGGATCAACACTGAAGCTTTCTTT. Residues: CASYLWGGINTEAFF.

The V call is TRBV11-2, the J call TRBJ1-1; no clear D. Per germline, CDR1 SGHAT and CDR2 FQNNGV. The CDR3 is 14 residues long. Trimming removed 1 base from V and 1 base from J, with 7 bases in between. The CDR3, as DNA: TGTGCCAGCAGCTTAGGCCCGGGGAACACTGAAGCTTTCTTT. Amino acids: CASSLGPGNTEAFF.

This clone was recorded only once. V usage is TRBV19 and J usage is TRBJ1-3; possibly TRBD1 for D (6 bases). Germline V gives CDR1 LNHDA, CDR2 SQIVND (reference sequence). The CDR3 spans 12 residues. Trimming removed 3 bases from V and 14 bases from J, with 14 bases in between. The CDR3 nucleotides read TGTGCCAGTAGTATGACCACAGGGCTCGTATATTTT. It specifies CASSMTTGLVYF.

The chain employs TRBV5-4 and TRBJ1-2, with unresolved D. Trimming pared 0 bases from V and 7 bases from J, leaving 10 bases between. The CDR3 sequence is 13 residues long. CDR1 and CDR2 from the germline V gene are SGHNT and YYREEE (reference sequence). CDR3 sequence: CASSLVGIGGYTF. The CDR3, as DNA: TGTGCCAGCAGCTTGGTGGGGATTGGTGGCTACACCTTC. Filled out from reference TRBV5-4 and TRBJ1-2, the complete variable domain reads ETGVTQSPTHLIKTRGQQVTLRCSSQSGHNTVSWYQQALGQGPQFIFQYYREEENGRGNFPPRFSGLQFPNYSSELNVNALELDDSALYLCASSLVGIGGYTFGSGTRLTVV.

This clone was counted once. The gene calls are TRBV7-2 and TRBJ2-7, with 8 positions matching TRBD1. Germline trimming cut 3 bases from V and 4 bases from J; bases unmatched to any gene: 5. The CDR3 sequence is 14 residues long. Germline lookup yields CDR1 SGHTA and CDR2 FQGNSA. DNA for the CDR3: TGTGCCAGCAGCTTCCAGGGGGCTCGATACGAGCAGTACTTC. Translating it yields CASSFQGARYEQYF.